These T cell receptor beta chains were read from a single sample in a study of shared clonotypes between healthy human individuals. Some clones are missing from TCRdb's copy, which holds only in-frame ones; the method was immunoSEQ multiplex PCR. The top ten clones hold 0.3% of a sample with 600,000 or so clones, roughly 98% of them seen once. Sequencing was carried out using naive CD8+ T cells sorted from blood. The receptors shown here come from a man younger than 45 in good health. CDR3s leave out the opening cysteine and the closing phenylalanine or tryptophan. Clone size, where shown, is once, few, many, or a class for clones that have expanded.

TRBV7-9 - ASSSTTSNYGYT
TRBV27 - ASSNRLAGSYEQY
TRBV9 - ASSGRDSKPQY
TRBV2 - ASSEGGGPGF
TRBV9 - ASSTSYHPIGELF
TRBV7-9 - ASSDGTSGQPQH
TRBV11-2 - ASSEVSGSGSTGELF
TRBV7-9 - ASSNRQKSTYEQY
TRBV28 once ASSQTSGRFHEQY
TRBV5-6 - ASTLTLGQSSYNEQF
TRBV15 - ATSTRDSYNEQF
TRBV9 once ASSVEGGMQAF
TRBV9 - ASSAGILETQY
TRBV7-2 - ASSQRGLGTPYNEQF
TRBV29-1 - SVERELHGQSSGNTIY
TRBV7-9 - ASSRPGTSAYNEQF
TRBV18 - ASSPDFPRRETQY
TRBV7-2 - ASSSHRDYEQY
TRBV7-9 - ASSSTTGGPDTEAF
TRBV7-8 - ASSPVDRFNEQF
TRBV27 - ASSHFGGPSYEQY
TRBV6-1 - ASRSVGQGDNEQF
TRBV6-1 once ASETLMKNTEAF
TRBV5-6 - ASSLASAGETEAF
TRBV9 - ASSVEVGRGLAEDNEQF
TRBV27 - AKVALAGASSYNEQF
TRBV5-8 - ASSLRGSNEQF
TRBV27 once ASSPGSFIIQY
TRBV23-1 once ASSHGGRRNEQY
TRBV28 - ASTGFGTRETQY
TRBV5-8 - ASSFWNTEAF
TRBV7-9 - GCGSYNEQF
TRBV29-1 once SALKTGSYEQY
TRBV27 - ASSFPTSGARELF
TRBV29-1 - SVGRGAVEGYEQY
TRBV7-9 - ASSPTAGYEQY
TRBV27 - ASSLSSGSYEQF
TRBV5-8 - ASTSCPT
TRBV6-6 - ASSLSTGTSFYEQY
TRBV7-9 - ASSPTSGSVNEQF